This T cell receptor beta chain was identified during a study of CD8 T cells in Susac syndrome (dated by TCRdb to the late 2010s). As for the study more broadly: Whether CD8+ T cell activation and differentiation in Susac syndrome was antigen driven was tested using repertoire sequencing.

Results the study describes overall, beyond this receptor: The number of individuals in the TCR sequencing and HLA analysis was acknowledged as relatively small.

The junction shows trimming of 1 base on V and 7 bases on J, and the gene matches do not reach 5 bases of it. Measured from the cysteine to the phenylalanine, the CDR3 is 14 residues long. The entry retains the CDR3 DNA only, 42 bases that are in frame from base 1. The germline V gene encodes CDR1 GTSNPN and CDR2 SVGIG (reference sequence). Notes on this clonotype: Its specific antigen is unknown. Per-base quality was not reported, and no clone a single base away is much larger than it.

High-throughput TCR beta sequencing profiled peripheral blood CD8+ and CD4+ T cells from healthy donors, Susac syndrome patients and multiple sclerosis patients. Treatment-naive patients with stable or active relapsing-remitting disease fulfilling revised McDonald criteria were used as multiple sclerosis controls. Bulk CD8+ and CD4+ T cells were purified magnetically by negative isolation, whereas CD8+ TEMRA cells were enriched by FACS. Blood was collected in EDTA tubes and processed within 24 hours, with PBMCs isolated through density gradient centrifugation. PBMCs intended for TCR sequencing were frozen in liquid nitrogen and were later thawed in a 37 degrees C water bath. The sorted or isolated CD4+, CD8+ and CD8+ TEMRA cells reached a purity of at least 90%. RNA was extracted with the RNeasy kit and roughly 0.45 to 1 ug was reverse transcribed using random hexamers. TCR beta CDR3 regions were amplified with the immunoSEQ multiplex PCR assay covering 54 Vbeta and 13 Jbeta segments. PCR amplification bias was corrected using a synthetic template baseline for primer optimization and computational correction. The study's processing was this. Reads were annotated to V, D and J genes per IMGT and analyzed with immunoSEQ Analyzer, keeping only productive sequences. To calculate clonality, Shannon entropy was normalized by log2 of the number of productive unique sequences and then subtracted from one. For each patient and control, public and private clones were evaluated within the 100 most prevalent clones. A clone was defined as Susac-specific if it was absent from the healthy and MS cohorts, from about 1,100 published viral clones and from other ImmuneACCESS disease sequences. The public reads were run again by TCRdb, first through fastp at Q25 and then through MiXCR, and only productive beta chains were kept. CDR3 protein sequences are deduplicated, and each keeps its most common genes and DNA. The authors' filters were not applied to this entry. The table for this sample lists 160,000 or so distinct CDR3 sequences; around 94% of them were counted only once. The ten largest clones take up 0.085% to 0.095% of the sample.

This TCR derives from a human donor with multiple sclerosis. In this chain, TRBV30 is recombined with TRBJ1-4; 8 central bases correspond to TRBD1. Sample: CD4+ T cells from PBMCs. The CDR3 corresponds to CAWSGGQGGEKLFF. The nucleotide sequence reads TGTGCCTGGAGTGGAGGACAGGGTGGTGAAAAACTGTTTTTT.